The 15 T cell receptor beta chains below were found in one sample sequenced in a study of control samples from healthy donors and cancer patients. Sequencing was performed with immunoSEQ multiplex PCR; in TCRdb, only in-frame clones are kept and a portion is missing. The data show tens of thousands of clones, with approximately 87% seen just once and 10% held by the top ten. Source material: PBMCs. Receptor source: a woman aged 55-69 years with lung cancer.

The J gene is TRBJ2-2, the V gene TRBV7-9, with 7 positions matching TRBD1. Germline CDR1 and CDR2: SEHNR and FQNEAQ (reference sequence). The junction had 3 bases not matched to a gene; V was cut back by 2 bases and J by 0 bases. The CDR3 spans 16 residues. The CDR3, as DNA: TGTGCCAGCAGCTTAACCGGGACAGCGAACACCGGGGAGCTGTTTTTT. This sequence encodes CASSLTGTANTGELFF. Variable domain in full (rest from reference TRBV7-9 and TRBJ2-2): DTGVSQNPRHKITKRGQNVTFRCDPISEHNRLYWYRQTLGQGPEFLTYFQNEAQLEKSRLLSDRFSAERPKGSFSTLEIQRTEQGDSAMYLCASSLTGTANTGELFFGEGSRLTVL.

The chain combines TRBV9 with TRBJ1-2, with D tentatively TRBD1 (5 bases). From germline, CDR1 is SGDLS and CDR2 YYNGEE. There are 14 residues in the CDR3. Trimming removed 0 bases from V and 5 bases from J, with 11 bases in between. CDR3 amino acids: CASSVGGDGYGYTF. The CDR3 DNA follows: TGTGCCAGCAGCGTAGGAGGGGACGGATATGGCTACACCTTC.

This clone was counted only a few times. CDR3 sequence (DNA): TGCGCCAGCAGCCATACGGGGGCGGGAAACACCATATATTTT. Its protein is CASSHTGAGNTIYF. V gene TRBV4-3 combines with J gene TRBJ1-3, with a weak D call TRBD1 (6 bases). V lost 3 bases, J lost 4 bases, and 10 bases lay in between. CDR3 length: 14 residues. The germline V gene has CDR1 LGHNA and CDR2 YSLEER.

The rearrangement joins TRBV7-6 to TRBJ2-3; 14 bases agree with TRBD2. The CDR3 totals 16 residues. The V gene's germline CDR1 is SGHVS and CDR2 FNYEAQ. The ends lost 3 bases at V and 1 base at J; junction bases unmatched: 0. The DNA for the CDR3 is TGTGCCAGCAGCTTGGGACTAGCGGGAGGCACAGATACGCAGTATTTT. Translating it yields CASSLGLAGGTDTQYF.

This clone was recorded once. The CDR3 DNA is TGTGCCAGCAGCTTACGTTTCGATGGTAGCAGGCAGTTCTTC. It codes for CASSLRFDGSRQFF. This chain links TRBV7-2 with TRBJ2-1; the D is unclear. This CDR3 comprises 14 residues. From germline, CDR1 is SGHTA and CDR2 FQGNSA. V was pared by 2 bases and J by 12 bases, with 17 bases between.

The V call is TRBV6-5, the J call TRBJ1-1, with a tentative D call TRBD1 (5 bases). The V gene's germline CDR1 is MNHEY and CDR2 SVGAGI. The CDR3 consists of 16 residues. The V gene lost 4 bases and the J gene lost 4 bases, with 19 bases spanning the gap. The CDR3 here is CASSSNAGSGGTEAFF. For the CDR3, the DNA is TGTGCCAGCAGTTCTAACGCAGGGTCCGGGGGCACTGAAGCTTTCTTT.

The rearrangement joins TRBV6-1 to TRBJ2-1; 9 bases are a match to TRBD2. CDR3 length: 18 residues. V dropped 4 bases and J dropped 1; count of bases not matched to a gene: 11. Germline assignment: CDR1 MNHNS and CDR2 SASEGT. The CDR3 sequence: CASSASGMRSGSYNEQFF. The CDR3 nucleotides are TGTGCCAGCAGTGCTAGCGGGATGAGGTCAGGGTCCTACAATGAGCAGTTCTTC.

This chain connects TRBV3-1 (or the pseudogene TRBV3-2) to TRBJ1-1, with D possibly matching TRBD1 (5 bases). CDR3 length equals 14 residues. In germline, CDR1 is LGHDT, CDR2 YNNKEL (reference sequence). Trimming cost V 1 base and J 7 bases, with 13 bases left between them. The CDR3 loop reads CASSQVTGSGEAFF. The CDR3 DNA follows: TGTGCCAGCAGCCAAGTAACAGGTTCCGGTGAAGCTTTCTTT.

This rearrangement joins TRBV7-8 to TRBJ2-1; 8 nucleotides match TRBD2. From germline, CDR1 is SGHVS and CDR2 FQNEAQ. The CDR3 has 16 residues. V dropped 5 bases and J dropped 0; count of bases not matched to a gene: 6. CDR3 bases: TGTGCCAGCAGCCGAGAACTAGCGGTCTCCTACAATGAGCAGTTCTTC. The encoded protein is CASSRELAVSYNEQFF.

CDR3 bases: TGTGCCAGTAGTCCAGAGCCCAGGGGGCTTAACGGGGAGCTGTTTTTT. Residues: CASSPEPRGLNGELFF. This chain connects TRBV19 to TRBJ2-2; 8 bases are shared with TRBD1. With V trimmed by 5 bases and J by 7 bases, 12 bases remained unmatched. This CDR3 comprises 16 residues. Looked up from germline, CDR1 is LNHDA and CDR2 is SQIVND (reference sequence). Complete variable domain (other parts from reference TRBV19 and TRBJ2-2): DGGITQSPKYLFRKEGQNVTLSCEQNLNHDAMYWYRQDPGQGLRLIYYSQIVNDFQKGDIAEGYSVSREKKESFPLTVTSAQKNPTAFYLCASSPEPRGLNGELFFGEGSRLTVL.

The chain uses TRBV7-7 and TRBJ2-1; 16 bases line up with TRBD2. V was clipped by 4 bases and J by 7 bases; unmatched bases: 10. The CDR3 is 18 residues long. CDR1 is SSHAT and CDR2 is FNYEAQ in the germline V gene (reference sequence). The CDR3 bases are TGTGCCAGCAGCTCGGGTCCGGGACTAGCGGGAGGGGTAAATGAGCAGTTCTTC. It codes for CASSSGPGLAGGVNEQFF.

DNA for the CDR3: TGTGCCAGCAGCCCGGGAACTAACACTGAAGCTTTCTTT. As protein: CASSPGTNTEAFF. J is TRBJ1-1 and V is TRBV12-3 or TRBV12-4; D is unclear. The CDR3 loop spans 13 amino acids. V lost 6 bases, J lost 2 bases, and 10 bases lay in between.

V and J are TRBV6-2 or TRBV6-3 and TRBJ2-6, with TRBD1 matching 7 bases. The CDR3 covers 15 residues. V trimming: 5 bases; J trimming: 4 bases; junction bases outside the gene matches: 5. Germline CDR1 reads MNHEY; CDR2 reads SVGEGT. CDR3 nucleotides: TGTGCCAGCAGTCCAACAGGGGCCGGGGCCAACGTCCTGACTTTC. This codes for CASSPTGAGANVLTF.

This chain joins TRBV29-1 and TRBJ1-2; TRBD1 aligns across 7 bases. The CDR3 covers 13 residues. Trimming removed 7 bases from V and 4 bases from J; junction bases left unmatched: 9. Germline V CDR1 and CDR2: SQVTM, ANQGSEA. Here the CDR3 DNA reads TGCAGCGGCCGGGACAGAAGGTCCTATGGCTACACCTTC. Residues: CSGRDRRSYGYTF.

This clone was observed a few times. The V call is TRBV3-1 (or the pseudogene TRBV3-2), the J call TRBJ1-3; no clear D. The V end was cut by 5 bases, the J end by 5 bases, with 7 bases between. The CDR3 contains 12 residues. The V gene's germline CDR1 is LGHDT and CDR2 YNNKEL (reference sequence). The CDR3 nucleotides read TGTGCCAGCAGCTCCCGAAGAAACACCATATATTTT. Amino acid sequence: CASSSRRNTIYF.